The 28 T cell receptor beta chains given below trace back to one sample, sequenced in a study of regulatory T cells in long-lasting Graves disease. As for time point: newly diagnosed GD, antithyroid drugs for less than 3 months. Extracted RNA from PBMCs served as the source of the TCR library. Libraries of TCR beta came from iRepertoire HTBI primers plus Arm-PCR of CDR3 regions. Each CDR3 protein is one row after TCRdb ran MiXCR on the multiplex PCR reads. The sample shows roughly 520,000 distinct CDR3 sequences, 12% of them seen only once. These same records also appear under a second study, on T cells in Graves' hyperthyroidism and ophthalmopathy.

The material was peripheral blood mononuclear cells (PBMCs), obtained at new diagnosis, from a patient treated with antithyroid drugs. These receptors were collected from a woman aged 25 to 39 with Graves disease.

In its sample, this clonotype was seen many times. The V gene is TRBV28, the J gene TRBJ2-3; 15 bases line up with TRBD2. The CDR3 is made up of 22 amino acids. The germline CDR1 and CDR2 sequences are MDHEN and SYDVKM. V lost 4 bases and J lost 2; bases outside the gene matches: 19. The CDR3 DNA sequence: TGTGCCAGCAGTTACCCTCGTCCAGGGACTAGCGGGAGGTTGGTGGTCACAGATACGCAGTATTTT. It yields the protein CASSYPRPGTSGRLVVTDTQYF.

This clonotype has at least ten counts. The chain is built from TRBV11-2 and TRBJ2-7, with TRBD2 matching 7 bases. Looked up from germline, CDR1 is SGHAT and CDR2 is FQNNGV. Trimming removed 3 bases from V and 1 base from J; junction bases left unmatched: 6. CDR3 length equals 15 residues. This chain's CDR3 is CASSLRERTSYEQYF. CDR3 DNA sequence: TGTGCCAGCAGCTTGCGGGAGAGAACTTCCTACGAGCAGTACTTC.

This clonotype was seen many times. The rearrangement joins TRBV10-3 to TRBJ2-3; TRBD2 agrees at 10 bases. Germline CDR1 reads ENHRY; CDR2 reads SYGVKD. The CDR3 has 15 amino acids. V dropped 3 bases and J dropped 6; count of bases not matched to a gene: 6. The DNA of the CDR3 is TGTGCCATCAGTGAAGAGGGACTAGCGATTGATACGCAGTATTTT. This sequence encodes CAISEEGLAIDTQYF.

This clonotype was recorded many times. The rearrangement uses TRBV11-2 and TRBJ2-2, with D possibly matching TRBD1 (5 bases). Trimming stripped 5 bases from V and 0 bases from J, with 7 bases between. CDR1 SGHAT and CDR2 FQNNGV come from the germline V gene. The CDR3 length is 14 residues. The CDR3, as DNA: TGTGCCAGCAGCAGGACACCGAACACCGGGGAGCTGTTTTTT. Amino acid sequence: CASSRTPNTGELFF.

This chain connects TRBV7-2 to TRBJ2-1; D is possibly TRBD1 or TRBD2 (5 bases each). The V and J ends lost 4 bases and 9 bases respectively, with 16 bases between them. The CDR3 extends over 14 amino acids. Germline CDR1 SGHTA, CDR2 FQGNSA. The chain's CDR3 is CASSWDVGWGEQFF. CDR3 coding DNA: TGTGCCAGCAGCTGGGACGTGGGGTGGGGTGAGCAGTTCTTC.

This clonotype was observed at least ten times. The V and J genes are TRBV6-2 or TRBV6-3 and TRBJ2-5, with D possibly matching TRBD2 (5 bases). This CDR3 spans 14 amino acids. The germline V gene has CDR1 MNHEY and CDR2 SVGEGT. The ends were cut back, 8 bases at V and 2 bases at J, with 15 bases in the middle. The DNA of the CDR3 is TGTGCCAGCTCCACGTTCCGGGGACAAGAGACCCAGTACTTC. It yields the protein CASSTFRGQETQYF.

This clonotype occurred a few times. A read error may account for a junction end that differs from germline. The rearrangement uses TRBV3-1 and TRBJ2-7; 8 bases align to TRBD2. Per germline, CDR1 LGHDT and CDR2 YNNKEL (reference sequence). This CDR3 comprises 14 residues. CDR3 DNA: TGTGCCAGCAGCCAAACTAGCGGTTTCGACGAGCAGTGCTTC. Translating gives CASSQTSGFDEQCF.

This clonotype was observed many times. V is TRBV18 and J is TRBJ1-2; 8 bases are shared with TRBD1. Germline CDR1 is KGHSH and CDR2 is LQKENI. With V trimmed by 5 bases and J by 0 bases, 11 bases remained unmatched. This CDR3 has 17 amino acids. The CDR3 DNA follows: TGTGCCAGCTCATCCATGCAGGGGGCGCCTACTAACTATGGCTACACCTTC. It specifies CASSSMQGAPTNYGYTF.

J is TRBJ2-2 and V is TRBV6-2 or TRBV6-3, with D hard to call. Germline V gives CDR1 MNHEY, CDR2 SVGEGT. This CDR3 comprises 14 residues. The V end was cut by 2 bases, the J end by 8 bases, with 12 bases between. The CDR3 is CASSYETAVGELFF. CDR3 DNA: TGTGCCAGCAGTTACGAGACCGCCGTAGGGGAGCTGTTTTTT.

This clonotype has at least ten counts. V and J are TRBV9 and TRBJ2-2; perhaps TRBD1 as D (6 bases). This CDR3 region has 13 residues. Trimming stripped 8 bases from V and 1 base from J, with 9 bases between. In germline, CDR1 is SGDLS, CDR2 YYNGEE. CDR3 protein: CASQTGNTGELFF. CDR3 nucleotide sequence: TGTGCCAGTCAGACAGGGAACACCGGGGAGCTGTTTTTT.

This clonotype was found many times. CDR3 in amino acids: CASSILLAGSAGELFF. The CDR3 DNA sequence: TGTGCCAGCAGTATCCTGCTAGCGGGAAGTGCCGGGGAGCTGTTTTTT. The rearrangement links TRBV27 to TRBJ2-2; 9 bases line up with TRBD2. Germline trimming cut 5 bases from V and 6 bases from J; bases unmatched to any gene: 10. Germline assignment: CDR1 MNHEY and CDR2 SMNVEV (reference sequence). The CDR3 consists of 16 residues.

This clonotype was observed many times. The CDR3 bases are TGTGCCAGCAGCTTATACGAGACAGGGGGAGAGACCCAGTACTTC. This codes for CASSLYETGGETQYF. This chain joins TRBV5-6 and TRBJ2-5, with 9 bases aligning to TRBD1. Germline loops: CDR1 SGHDT, CDR2 YYEEEE. V was pared by 2 bases and J by 4 bases, with 6 bases of the junction left unmatched. This CDR3 region has 15 residues.

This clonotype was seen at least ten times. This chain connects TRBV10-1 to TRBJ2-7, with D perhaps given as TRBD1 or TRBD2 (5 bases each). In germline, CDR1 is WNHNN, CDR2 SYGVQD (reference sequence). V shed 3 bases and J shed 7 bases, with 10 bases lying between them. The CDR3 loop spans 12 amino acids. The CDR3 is CASSDWGGEQYF. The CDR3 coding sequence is TGCGCCAGCAGTGATTGGGGCGGGGAGCAGTACTTC.

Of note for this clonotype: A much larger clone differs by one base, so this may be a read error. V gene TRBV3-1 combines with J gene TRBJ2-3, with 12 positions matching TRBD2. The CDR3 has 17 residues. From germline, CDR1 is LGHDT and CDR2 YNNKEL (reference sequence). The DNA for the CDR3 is TGTGCCAGCAGCCAGGACCTCACTAGCGGGAGGACAGATACGCGGTATTTT. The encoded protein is CASSQDLTSGRTDTRYF.

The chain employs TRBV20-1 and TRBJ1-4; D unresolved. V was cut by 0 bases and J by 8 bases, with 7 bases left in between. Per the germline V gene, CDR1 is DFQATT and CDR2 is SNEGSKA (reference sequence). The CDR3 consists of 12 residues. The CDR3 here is CSARDAGEKLFF. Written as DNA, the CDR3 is TGCAGTGCTAGAGACGCGGGCGAAAAACTGTTTTTT.

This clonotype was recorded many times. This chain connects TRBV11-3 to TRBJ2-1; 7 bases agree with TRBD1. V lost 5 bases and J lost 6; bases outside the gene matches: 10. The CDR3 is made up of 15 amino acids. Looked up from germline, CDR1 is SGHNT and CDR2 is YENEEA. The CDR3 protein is CASSLRDRALNEQFF. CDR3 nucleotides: TGTGCCAGCAGCCTCCGGGACAGAGCGCTCAATGAGCAGTTCTTC.

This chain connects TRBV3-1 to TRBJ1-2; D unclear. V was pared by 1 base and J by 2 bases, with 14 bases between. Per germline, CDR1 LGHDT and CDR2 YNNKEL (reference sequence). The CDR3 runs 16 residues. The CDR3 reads CASSQGTLAFNYGYTF. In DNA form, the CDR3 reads TGTGCCAGCAGCCAAGGCACGTTGGCGTTCAACTATGGCTACACCTTC.

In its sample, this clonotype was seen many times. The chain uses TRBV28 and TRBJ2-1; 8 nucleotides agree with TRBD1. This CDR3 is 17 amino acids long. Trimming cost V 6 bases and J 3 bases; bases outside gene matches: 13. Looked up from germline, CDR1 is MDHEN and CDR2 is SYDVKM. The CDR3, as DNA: TGTGCCAGCAGCCTCGAACAGGGGGGCCTCCTCTACAATGAGCAGTTCTTC. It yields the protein CASSLEQGGLLYNEQFF.

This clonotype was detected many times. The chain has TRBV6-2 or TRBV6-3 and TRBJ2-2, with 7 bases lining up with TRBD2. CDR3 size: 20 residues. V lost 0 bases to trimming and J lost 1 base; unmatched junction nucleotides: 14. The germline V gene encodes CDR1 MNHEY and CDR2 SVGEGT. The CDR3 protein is CASSYSGVFRSGGNTGELFF. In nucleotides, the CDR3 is TGTGCCAGCAGTTACTCGGGTGTTTTTCGGTCGGGAGGGAACACCGGGGAGCTGTTTTTT.

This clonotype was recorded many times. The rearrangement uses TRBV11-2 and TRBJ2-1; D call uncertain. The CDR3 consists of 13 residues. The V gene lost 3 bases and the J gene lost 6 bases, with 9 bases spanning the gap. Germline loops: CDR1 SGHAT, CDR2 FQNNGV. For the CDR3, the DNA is TGTGCCAGCAGCTTCCCCTGGCTCAATGAGCAGTTCTTC. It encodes CASSFPWLNEQFF.

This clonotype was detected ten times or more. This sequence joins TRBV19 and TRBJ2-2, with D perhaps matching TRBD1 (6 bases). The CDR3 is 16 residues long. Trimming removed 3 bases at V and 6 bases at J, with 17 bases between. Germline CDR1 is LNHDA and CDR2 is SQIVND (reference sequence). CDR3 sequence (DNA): TGTGCCAGTAGTATGTTACCAGGGGCAATCGCCGGGGAGCTGTTTTTT. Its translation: CASSMLPGAIAGELFF.

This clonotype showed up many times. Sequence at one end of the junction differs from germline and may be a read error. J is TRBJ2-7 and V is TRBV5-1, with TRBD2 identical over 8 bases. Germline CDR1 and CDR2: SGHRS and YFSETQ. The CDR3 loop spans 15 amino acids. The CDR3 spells CASSREVAGHYEQYF. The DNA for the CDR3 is TGTGCCAGCAGCCGGGAGGTAGCGGGGCACTACGAGCAGTACTTC.

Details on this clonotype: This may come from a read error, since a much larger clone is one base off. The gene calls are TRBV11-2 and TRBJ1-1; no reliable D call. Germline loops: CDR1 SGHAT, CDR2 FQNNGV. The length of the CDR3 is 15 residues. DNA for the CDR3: TGTGCCAGCAGCTCTCAGAGACTCGGGAACACTGGAGCTTTCTTT. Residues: CASSSQRLGNTGAFF.

The CDR3 DNA is TGTGCCAGCAACACAGGGGACTGGGCTGGAAACACCATATATTTT. Translating gives CASNTGDWAGNTIYF. This chain joins TRBV28 and TRBJ1-3, with 7 bases that match TRBD1. The germline V gene has CDR1 MDHEN and CDR2 SYDVKM. V was pared by 7 bases and J by 2 bases, with 8 bases of the junction left unmatched. CDR3 length: 15 amino acids.

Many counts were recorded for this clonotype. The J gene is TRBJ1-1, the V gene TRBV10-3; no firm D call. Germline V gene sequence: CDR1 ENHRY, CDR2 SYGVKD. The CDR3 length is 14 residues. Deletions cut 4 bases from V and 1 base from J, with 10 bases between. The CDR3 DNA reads TGTGCCATCAGTGCTGGGGAAACGAACACTGAAGCTTTCTTT. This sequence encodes CAISAGETNTEAFF.

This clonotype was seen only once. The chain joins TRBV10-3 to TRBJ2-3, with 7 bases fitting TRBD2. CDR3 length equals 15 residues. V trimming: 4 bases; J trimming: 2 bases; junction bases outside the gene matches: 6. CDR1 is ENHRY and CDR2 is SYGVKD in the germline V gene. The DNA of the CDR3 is TGTGCCATCAGTGGTGCGGGAGCTTCCACAGATACGCAGTATTTT. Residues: CAISGAGASTDTQYF.

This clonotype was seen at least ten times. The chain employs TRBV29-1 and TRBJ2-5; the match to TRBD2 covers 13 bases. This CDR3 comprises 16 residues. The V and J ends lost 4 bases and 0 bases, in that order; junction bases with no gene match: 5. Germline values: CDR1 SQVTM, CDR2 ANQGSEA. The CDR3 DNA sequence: TGCAGCGTTGCCGGGACTAGCGGGAACCACCAAGAGACCCAGTACTTC. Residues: CSVAGTSGNHQETQYF.

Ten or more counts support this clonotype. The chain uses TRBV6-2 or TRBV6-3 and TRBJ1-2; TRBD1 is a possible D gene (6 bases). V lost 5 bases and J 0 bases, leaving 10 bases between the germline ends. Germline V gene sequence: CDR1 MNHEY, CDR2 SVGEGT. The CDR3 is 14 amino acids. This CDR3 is CASSQQGTNYGYTF. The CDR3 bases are TGTGCCAGCAGTCAACAGGGAACTAACTATGGCTACACCTTC.